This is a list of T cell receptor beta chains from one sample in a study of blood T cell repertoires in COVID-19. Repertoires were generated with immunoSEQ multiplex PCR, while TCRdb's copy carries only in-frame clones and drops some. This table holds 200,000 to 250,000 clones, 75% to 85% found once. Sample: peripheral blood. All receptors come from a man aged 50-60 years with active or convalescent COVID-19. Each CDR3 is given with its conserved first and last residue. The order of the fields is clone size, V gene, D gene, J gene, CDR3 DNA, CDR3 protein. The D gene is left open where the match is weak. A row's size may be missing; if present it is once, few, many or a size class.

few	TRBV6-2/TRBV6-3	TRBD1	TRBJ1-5	TGTGCCAGCAGTCCGACAGGGTTCAATCAGCCCCAGCATTTT	CASSPTGFNQPQHF
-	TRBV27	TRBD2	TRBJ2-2	TGTGCCACCCGCGGGGGACTGAACACCGGGGAGCTGTTTTTT	CATRGGLNTGELFF
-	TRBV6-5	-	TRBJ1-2	TGTGCCAGCAGTTACTCGCATGAGGGGGGGTATGGCTACACCTTC	CASSYSHEGGYGYTF
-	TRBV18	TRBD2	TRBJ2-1	TGTGCCAGCTCACCAGTACCTAGCGGGAGTGGCAATGAGCAGTTCTTC	CASSPVPSGSGNEQFF
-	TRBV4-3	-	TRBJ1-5	TGCGCCAGCAGCCAAGACCACGGGAGCAATCAGCCCCAGCATTTT	CASSQDHGSNQPQHF
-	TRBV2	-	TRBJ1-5	TGTGCCAGCAGTGAAGCACAGGGTTACAATCAGCCCCAGCATTTT	CASSEAQGYNQPQHF
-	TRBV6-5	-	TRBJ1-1	TGTGCCAGCAGTCCTTCAAGACAGTCTGGGGCTTTCTTT	CASSPSRQSGAFF
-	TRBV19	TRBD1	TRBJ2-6	TGTGCCAGTAGTATAGGGGGACAGGGGGCGCCGGGGGCCAACGTCCTGACTTTC	CASSIGGQGAPGANVLTF
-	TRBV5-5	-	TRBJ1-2	TGTGCCAGCGGAACAGGGTTCGGCTACACCTTC	CASGTGFGYTF
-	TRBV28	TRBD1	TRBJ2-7	TGTGCCAGCAGTTTATTGGGACAGGGGGCTTTTATCTACGAGCAGTACTTC	CASSLLGQGAFIYEQYF
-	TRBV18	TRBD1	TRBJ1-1	TGTGCCAGCTCACCGGGACAGCCATGGAACACTGAAGCTTTCTTT	CASSPGQPWNTEAFF
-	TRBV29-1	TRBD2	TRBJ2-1	TGCAGCGTTGAATCTAGCGGGAGAGACAATGGGCAGTTCTTC	CSVESSGRDNGQFF
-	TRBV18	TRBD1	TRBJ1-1	TGTGCCAGCTCACCACCCACAGGGGTAAACACTGAAGCTTTCTTT	CASSPPTGVNTEAFF
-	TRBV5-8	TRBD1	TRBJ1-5	TGTGCCAGCACCGAGGGGGACAGGGGCAATCAGCCCCAGCATTTT	CASTEGDRGNQPQHF
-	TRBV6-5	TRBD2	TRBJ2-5	TGTGCCAGCAGTCCCCGGGGGGTCCAAGAGACCCAGTACTTC	CASSPRGVQETQYF